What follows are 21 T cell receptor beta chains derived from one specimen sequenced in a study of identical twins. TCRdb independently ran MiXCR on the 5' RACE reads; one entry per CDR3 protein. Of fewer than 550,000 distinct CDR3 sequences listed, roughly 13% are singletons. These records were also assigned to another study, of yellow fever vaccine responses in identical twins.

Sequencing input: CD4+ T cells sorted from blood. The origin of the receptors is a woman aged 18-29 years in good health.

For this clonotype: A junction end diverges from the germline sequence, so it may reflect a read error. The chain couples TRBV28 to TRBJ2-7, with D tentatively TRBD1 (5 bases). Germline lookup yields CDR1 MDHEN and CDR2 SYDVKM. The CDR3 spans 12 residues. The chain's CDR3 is CASRQGSCEQYF. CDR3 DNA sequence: TGTGCCAGCAGGCAGGGTTCCTGCGAGCAGTACTTC.

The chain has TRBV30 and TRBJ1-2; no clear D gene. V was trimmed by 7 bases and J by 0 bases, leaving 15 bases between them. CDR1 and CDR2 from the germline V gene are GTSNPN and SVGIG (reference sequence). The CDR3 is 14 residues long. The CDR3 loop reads CAFREGDSNYGYTF. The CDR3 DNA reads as TGTGCCTTTAGGGAGGGAGACTCTAACTATGGCTACACCTTC.

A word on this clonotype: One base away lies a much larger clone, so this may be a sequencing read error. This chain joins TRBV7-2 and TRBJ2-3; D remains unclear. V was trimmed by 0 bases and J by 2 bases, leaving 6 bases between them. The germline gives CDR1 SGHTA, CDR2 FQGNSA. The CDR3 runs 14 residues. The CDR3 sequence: CASSLAAATDTQYF. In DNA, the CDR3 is TGTGCCAGCAGCTTAGCGGCCGCCACAGATACGCAGTATTTT.

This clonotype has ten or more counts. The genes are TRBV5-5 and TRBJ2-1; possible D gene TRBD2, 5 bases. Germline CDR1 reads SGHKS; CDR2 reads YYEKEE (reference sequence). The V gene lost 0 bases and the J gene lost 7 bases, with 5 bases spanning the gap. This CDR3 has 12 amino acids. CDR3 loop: CASSLAGNEQFF. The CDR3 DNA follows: TGTGCCAGCAGCTTGGCGGGGAATGAGCAGTTCTTC.

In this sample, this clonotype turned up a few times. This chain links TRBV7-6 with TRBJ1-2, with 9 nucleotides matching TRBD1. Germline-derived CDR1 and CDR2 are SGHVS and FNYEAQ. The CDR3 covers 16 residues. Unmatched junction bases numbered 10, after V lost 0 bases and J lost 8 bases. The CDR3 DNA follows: TGTGCCAGCAGCTTAGCATCCGGGACAGGGTCTTTCGGCTACACCTTC. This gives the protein CASSLASGTGSFGYTF.

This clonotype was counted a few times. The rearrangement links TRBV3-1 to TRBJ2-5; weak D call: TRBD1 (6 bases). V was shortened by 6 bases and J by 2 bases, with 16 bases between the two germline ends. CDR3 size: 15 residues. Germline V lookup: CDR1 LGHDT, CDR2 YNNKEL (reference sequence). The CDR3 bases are TGTGCCAGCAGTCCGACCGGGACACAACAAGAGACCCAGTACTTC. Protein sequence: CASSPTGTQQETQYF.

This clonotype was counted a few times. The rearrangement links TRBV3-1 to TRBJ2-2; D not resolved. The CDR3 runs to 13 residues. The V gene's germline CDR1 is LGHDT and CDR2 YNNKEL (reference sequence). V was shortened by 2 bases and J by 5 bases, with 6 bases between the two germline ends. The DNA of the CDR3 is TGTGCCAGCAGCCAAATCCTAACCGGGGAGCTGTTTTTT. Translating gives CASSQILTGELFF.

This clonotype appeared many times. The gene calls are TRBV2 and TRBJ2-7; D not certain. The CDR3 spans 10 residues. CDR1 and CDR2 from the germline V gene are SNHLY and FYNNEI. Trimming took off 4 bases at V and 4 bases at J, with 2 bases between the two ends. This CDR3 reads CASSVYEQYF. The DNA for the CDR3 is TGTGCCAGCAGTGTGTACGAGCAGTACTTC.

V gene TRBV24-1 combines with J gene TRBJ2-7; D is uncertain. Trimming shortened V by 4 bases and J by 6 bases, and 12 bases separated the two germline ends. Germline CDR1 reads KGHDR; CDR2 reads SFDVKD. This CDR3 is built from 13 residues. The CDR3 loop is CATSDPAFAEQYF. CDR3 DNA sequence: TGTGCCACCAGTGACCCGGCATTTGCCGAGCAGTACTTC.

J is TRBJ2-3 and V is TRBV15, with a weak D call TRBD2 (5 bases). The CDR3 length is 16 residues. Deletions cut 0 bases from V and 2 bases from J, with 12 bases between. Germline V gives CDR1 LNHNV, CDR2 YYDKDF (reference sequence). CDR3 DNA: TGTGCCACCAGCAGAGATTTAGGCGGACTCACAGATACGCAGTATTTT. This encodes CATSRDLGGLTDTQYF.

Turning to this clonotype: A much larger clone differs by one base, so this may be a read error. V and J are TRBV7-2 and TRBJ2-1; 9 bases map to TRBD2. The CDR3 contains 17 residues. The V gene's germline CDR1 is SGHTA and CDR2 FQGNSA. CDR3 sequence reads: CASSLAVVAGVYIEQFF. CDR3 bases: TGTGCCAGCAGCTTAGCGGTGGTAGCGGGAGTTTACATTGAGCAGTTCTTC.

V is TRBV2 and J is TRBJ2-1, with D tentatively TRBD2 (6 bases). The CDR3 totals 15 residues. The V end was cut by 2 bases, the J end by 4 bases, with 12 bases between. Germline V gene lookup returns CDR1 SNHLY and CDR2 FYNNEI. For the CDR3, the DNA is TGTGCCAGCAGTGAACGCGGGGTCCAATACAATGAGCAGTTCTTC. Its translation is CASSERGVQYNEQFF.

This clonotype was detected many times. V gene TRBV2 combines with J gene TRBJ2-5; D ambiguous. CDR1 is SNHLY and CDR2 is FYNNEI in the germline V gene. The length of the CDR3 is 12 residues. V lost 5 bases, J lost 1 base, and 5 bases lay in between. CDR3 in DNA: TGTGCCAGCAGTAGGATCCAAGAGACCCAGTACTTC. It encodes CASSRIQETQYF. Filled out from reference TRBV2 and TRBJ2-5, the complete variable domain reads EPEVTQTPSHQVTQMGQEVILRCVPISNHLYFYWYRQILGQKVEFLVSFYNNEISEKSEIFDDQFSVERPDGSNFTLKIRSTKLEDSAMYFCASSRIQETQYFGPGTRLLVL.

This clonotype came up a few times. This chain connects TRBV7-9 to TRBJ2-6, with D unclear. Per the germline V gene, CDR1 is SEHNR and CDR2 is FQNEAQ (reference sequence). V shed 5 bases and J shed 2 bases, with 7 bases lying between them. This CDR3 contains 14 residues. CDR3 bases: TGTGCCAGCAGCCCCATACCTGGGGCCAACGTCCTGACTTTC. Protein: CASSPIPGANVLTF.

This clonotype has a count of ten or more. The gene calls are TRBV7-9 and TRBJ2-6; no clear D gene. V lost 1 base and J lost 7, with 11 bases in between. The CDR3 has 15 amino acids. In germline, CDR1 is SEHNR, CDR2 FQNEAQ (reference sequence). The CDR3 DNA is TGTGCCAGCAGCTTAGTAAGTTCTCGCGCCAACGTCCTGACTTTC. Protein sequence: CASSLVSSRANVLTF.

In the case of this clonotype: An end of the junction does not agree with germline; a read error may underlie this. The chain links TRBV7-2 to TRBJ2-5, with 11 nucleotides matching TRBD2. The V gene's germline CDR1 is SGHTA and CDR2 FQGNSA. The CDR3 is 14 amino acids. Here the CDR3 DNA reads TGTGCCAGCAGCGTAGCGGGAGGGGAAGAGACCCAGTACTTC. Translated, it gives CASSVAGGEETQYF.

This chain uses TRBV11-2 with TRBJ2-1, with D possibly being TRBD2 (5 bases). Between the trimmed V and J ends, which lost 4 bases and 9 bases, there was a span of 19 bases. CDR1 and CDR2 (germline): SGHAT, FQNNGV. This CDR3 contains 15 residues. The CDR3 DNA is TGTGCCAGCAGCTCAATTAATATCCCGGGGAGTGAGCAGTTCTTC. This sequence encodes CASSSINIPGSEQFF.

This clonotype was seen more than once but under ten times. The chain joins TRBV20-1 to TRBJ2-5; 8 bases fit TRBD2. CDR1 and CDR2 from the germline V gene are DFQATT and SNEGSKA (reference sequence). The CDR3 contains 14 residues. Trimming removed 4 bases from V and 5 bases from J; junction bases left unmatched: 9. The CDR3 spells CSAKSGSMGETQYF. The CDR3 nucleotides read TGCAGTGCTAAAAGCGGGAGTATGGGGGAGACCCAGTACTTC.

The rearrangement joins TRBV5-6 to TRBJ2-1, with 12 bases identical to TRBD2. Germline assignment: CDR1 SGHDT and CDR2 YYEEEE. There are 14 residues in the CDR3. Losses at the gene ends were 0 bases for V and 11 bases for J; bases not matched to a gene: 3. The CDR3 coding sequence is TGTGCCAGCAGCTTGGAACTAGCGGGAGGACAGCAGTTCTTC. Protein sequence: CASSLELAGGQQFF.

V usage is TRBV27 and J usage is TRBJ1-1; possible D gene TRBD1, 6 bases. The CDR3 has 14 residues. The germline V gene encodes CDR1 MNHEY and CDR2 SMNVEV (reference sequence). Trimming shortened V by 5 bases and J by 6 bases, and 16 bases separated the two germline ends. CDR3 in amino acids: CASSRQVGDAEAFF. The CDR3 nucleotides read TGTGCCAGCAGTCGACAGGTTGGGGACGCTGAAGCTTTCTTT.

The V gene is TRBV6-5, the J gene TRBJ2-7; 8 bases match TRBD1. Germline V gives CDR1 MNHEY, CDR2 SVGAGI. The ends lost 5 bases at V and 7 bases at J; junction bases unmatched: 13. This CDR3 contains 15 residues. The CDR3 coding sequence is TGTGCCAGCAGTCACACACCGGGACAGGAGTCGGAGCAGTACTTC. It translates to CASSHTPGQESEQYF.